This T cell receptor (beta chain) was sequenced in a study of blood T cells in healthy people across ages. Points from the study as a whole: Unsorted PBMC material precluded a definitive naive versus antigen-experienced comparison.

A second PCR of about 7 to 11 cycles used a sample-barcoded 5' primer and a J-beta primer mix. One entry per CDR3 protein, called by TCRdb with MiXCR from the 5' RACE reads. The sample has hundreds of thousands of distinct CDR3 sequences, 30% to 45% seen once. Worth noting for this clonotype: Its antigen is not identified.

This clonotype originated in a man between 18 and 29 years old in good health. The sample comprised blood.

The DNA for the CDR3 is TGCAGCGTTGGTTTAGCGGGGGGGAGCGAGCAGTTCTTC. This encodes CSVGLAGGSEQFF. This chain links TRBV29-1 with TRBJ2-1, with TRBD2 matching 11 bases. V lost 4 bases to trimming and J lost 10 bases; unmatched junction nucleotides: 6. The CDR3 totals 13 residues. Germline assignment: CDR1 SQVTM and CDR2 ANQGSEA.